Described below is a single T cell receptor beta chain sequence and its context. Its antigen remains unknown. This sample stems from a study of cytomegalovirus exposure and HLA in healthy donors. Whole-study findings and limits: Later work associated fewer than 20,000 TCR beta sequences with HLA alleles at 0.05 false discovery rate. Highly shared sequence variants in one cluster were likely a sequencing artifact.

The PCR made use of 60 Vbeta and 13 Jbeta primers. Measured with immunoSEQ multiplex PCR; TCRdb has only the in-frame clones, and not every one. The table shows roughly 150,000 clones, with around 79% occurring only once. The CDR3 is 12 amino acids. Germline CDR1 reads KGHSH; CDR2 reads LQKENI. Losses at the gene ends were 4 bases for V and 9 bases for J; bases not matched to a gene: 6. The V call is TRBV18, the J call TRBJ2-7, with 7 positions matching TRBD1. The source material was PBMCs. The receptor was isolated from a man in his forties in good health and CMV-seropositive. CDR3 loop: CASSRGQPRQYF. The CDR3 bases are TGTGCCAGCTCACGGGGACAGCCGCGGCAGTACTTC.